There are many counts of the clone carrying this TCR beta chain. The antigen is unknown. With 0 bases removed from V and 0 bases from J, the gap between germline ends came to 8 bases. This CDR3 is 15 amino acids long. Germline V gene lookup returns CDR1 LGHNA and CDR2 YSLEER. This sample was taken from a study of early T cells in non-severe SARS-CoV-2 infection. The study's findings and limits: VDJdb-based matching was biased toward anti-spike CD8 responses and missed private and CD4 specificities.

TCRdb reprocessed the 5' RACE reads via MiXCR and lists one record per CDR3 protein. The table records some 48,000 distinct CDR3 sequences, approximately 7.6% of them present only once. The sequence derives from an adult who was a healthcare worker with PCR-confirmed SARS-CoV-2 infection or an uninfected control (not recorded which). The rearrangement uses TRBV4-3 and TRBJ1-1; D unresolved. Sequencing was done on a sample of whole blood. The CDR3 region is CASSQEERMNTEAFF. In DNA form, the CDR3 reads TGCGCCAGCAGCCAAGAGGAGAGAATGAACACTGAAGCTTTCTTT.